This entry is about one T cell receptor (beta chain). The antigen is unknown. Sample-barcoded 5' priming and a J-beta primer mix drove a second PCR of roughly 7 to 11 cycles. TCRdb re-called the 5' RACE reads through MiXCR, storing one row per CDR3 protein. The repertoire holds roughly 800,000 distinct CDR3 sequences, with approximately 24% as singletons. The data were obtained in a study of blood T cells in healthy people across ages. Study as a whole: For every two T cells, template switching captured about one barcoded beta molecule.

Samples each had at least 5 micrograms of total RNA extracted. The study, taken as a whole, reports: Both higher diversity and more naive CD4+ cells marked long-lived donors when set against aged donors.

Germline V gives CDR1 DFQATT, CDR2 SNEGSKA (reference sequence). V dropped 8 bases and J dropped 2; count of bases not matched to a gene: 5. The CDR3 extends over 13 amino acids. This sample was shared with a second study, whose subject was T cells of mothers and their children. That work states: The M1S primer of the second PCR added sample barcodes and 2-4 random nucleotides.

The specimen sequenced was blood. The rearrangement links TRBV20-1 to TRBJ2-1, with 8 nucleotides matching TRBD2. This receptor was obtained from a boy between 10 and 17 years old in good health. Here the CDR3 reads CSKVSGAYNEQFF. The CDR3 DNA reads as TGCAGTAAGGTTAGCGGGGCCTACAATGAGCAGTTCTTC.